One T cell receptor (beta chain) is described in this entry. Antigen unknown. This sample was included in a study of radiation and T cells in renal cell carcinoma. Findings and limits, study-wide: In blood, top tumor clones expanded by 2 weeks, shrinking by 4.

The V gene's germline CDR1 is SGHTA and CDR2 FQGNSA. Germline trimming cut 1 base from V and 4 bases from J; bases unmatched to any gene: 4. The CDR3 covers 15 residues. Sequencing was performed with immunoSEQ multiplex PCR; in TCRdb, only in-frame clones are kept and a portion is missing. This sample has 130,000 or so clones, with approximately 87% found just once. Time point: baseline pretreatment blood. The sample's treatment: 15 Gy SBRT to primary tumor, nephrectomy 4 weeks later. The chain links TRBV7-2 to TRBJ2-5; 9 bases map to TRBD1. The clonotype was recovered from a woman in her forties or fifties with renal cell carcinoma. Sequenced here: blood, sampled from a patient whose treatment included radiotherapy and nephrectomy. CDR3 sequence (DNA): TGTGCCAGCAGCTTAGGACAGGGGGTAAGAGAGACCCAGTACTTC. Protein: CASSLGQGVRETQYF.